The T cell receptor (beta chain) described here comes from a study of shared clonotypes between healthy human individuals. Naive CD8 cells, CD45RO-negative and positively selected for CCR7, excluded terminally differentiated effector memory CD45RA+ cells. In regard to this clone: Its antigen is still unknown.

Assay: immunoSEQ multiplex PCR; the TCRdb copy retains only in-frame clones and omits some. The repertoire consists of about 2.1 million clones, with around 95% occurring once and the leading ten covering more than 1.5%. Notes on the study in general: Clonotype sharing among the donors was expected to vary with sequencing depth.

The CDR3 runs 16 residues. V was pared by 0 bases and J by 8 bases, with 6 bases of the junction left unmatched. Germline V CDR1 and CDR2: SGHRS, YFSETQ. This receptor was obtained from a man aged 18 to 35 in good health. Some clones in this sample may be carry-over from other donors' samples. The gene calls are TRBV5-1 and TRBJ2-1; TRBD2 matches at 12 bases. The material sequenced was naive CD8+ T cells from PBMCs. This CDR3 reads CASSLATSGSLDEQFF. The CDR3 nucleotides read TGCGCCAGCAGCTTGGCGACTAGCGGGAGCCTCGATGAGCAGTTCTTC.